Each of the 4 T cell receptor beta chains below was sequenced from the same sample in a study of neurological immune-mediated disorders. Time point here: technical triplicate 2. TCRdb called the 5' RACE reads again in MiXCR, with one record for every CDR3 protein. The table has around 56,000 distinct CDR3 sequences, about 25% seen once. Input material: PBMCs. These receptors were taken from a man aged 55 to 70 with HTLV-1-associated myelopathy (HAM/TSP).

This clonotype was found many times. The chain uses TRBV12-5 and TRBJ2-1; D gene unclear. Trimming took off 0 bases at V and 10 bases at J, with 7 bases between the two ends. Germline CDR1 is LGHNT and CDR2 is FRNRAP. This CDR3 comprises 12 residues. DNA for the CDR3: TGTGCTAGTGGTTTGGTATTGGAGGAGCAGTTCTTC. It translates to CASGLVLEEQFF.

This clonotype was observed many times. The chain links TRBV24-1 to TRBJ2-3; D is unresolved. The V gene lost 3 bases and the J gene lost 4 bases, with 7 bases spanning the gap. Germline loops: CDR1 KGHDR, CDR2 SFDVKD. The CDR3 is made up of 13 amino acids. Here the CDR3 reads CATSDLLPDTQYF. CDR3 sequence (DNA): TGTGCCACCAGTGATCTCCTACCAGATACGCAGTATTTT.

The sample holds many counts of this clonotype. CDR3 sequence (DNA): TGCAGTGCTAGAGGCGGGTTAGGAAACACCATATATTTT. The encoded protein is CSARGGLGNTIYF. The chain joins TRBV20-1 to TRBJ1-3; D is undetermined. Germline CDR1 is DFQATT and CDR2 is SNEGSKA (reference sequence). Trimming removed 1 base from V and 4 bases from J, with 8 bases in between. The CDR3 is 13 residues long.

This clonotype was counted ten times or more. The chain employs TRBV5-1 and TRBJ2-2; 10 bases are a match to TRBD1. Germline values: CDR1 SGHRS, CDR2 YFSETQ. Losses at the gene ends were 3 bases for V and 1 base for J; bases not matched to a gene: 3. CDR3 length: 16 residues. DNA for the CDR3: TGCGCCAGCAGCTGGACAGGGGGGGGGAACACCGGGGAGCTGTTTTTT. It encodes CASSWTGGGNTGELFF.